The sequence of this T cell receptor (beta chain) was determined in a study of long-term antiretroviral therapy in people with HIV. Study in general: Sampling started about a decade before the 2015 immediate-ART recommendation. Study-wide results and caveats: ART was followed by higher diversity that remained below transplant donor controls.

The authors ran the immunoSEQ assay, v3.0, at survey level. Sequencing was directed toward about 40,000-50,000 T-cell genomes in each sample. Profiled with immunoSEQ multiplex PCR; TCRdb holds only in-frame clones, not every one. The data show tens of thousands of clones, 85% seen once. Germline-derived CDR1 and CDR2 are ENHRY and SYGVKD. The CDR3 totals 13 residues. The ends were cut back, 9 bases at V and 8 bases at J, with 19 bases in the middle. Concerning this clone itself: Its specificity is unknown.

The specimen comprised unsorted PBMCs, sampled approximately 2.7 years before starting antiretroviral therapy. This receptor was taken from a woman in her twenties or thirties with HIV. This chain links TRBV10-3 with TRBJ1-2, with D possibly being TRBD1 (5 bases). The CDR3 DNA is TGTGCCATGGGGCGGGAGGGCCCTGACGGCTACACCTTC. This encodes CAMGREGPDGYTF.